This T cell receptor (beta chain) came from a study of blood T cell repertoires in COVID-19. Study in general: Acute and convalescent COVID-19 specimens originated in the United States, Italy and Spain. Sample material is recorded as cDNA or gDNA derived from T cells, B-cell-depleted T cells, or PBMCs.

Germline CDR1 reads SGHRS; CDR2 reads YFSETQ. The V segment lost 2 bases and the J segment 4 bases; nucleotides outside the gene matches: 11. This CDR3 is built from 16 residues. Assay: immunoSEQ multiplex PCR; the TCRdb copy retains only in-frame clones and omits some. This table holds around 300,000 clones, about 90% found once. One Seattle source followed patients from active infection through their disease course. The clonotype comes from a woman between 35 and 50 years old with COVID-19, enrolled during active disease. The source material was peripheral blood. The rearrangement links TRBV5-1 to TRBJ1-1; TRBD1 aligns across 7 bases. CDR3 sequence: CASSFDREGGSTEAFF. The CDR3, as DNA: TGCGCCAGCAGCTTTGACAGGGAAGGAGGCAGCACTGAAGCTTTCTTT.